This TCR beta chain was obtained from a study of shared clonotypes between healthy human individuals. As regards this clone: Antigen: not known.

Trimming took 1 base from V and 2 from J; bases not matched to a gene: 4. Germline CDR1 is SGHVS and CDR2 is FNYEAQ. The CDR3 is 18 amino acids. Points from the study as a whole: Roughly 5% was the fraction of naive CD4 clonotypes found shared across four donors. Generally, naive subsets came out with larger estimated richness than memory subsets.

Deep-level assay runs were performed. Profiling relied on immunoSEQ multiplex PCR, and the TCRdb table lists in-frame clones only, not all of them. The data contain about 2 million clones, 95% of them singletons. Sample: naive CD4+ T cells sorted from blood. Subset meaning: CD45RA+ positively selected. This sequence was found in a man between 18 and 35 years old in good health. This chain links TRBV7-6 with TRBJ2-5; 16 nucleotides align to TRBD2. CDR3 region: CASSLGWGLAGGQETQYF. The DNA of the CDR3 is TGTGCCAGCAGCTTAGGATGGGGACTAGCGGGAGGGCAAGAGACCCAGTACTTC.